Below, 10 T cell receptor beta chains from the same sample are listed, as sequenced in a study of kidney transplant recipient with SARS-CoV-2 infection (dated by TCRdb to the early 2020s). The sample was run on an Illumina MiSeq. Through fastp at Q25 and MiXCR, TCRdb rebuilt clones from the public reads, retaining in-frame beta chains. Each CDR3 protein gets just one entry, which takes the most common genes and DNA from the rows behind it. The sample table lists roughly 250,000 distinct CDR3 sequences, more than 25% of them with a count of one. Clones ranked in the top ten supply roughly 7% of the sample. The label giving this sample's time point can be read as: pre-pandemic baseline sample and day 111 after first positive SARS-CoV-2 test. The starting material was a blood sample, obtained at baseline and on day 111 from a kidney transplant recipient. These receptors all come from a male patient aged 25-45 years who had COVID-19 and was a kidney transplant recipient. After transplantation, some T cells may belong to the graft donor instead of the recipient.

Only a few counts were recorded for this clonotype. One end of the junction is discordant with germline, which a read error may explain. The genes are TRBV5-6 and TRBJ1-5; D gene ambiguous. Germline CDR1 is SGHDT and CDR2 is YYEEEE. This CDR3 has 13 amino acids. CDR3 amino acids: CANSLAGDQPQHF. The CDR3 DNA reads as TGTGCCAACAGCTTGGCCGGGGATCAGCCCCAGCATTTT.

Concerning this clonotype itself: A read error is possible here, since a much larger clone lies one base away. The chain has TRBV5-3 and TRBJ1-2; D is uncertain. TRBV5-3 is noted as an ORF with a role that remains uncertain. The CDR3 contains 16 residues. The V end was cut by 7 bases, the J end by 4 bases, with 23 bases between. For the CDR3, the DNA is TGTGCCAGATCTCCGCCAGTGGCGAGAAAGACCTATGGCTACACCTTC. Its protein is CARSPPVARKTYGYTF.

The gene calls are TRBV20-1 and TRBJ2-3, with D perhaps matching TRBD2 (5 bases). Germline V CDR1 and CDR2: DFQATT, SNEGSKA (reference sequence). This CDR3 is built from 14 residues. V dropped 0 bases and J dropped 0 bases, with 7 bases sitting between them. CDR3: CSARDRESTDTQYF. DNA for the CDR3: TGCAGTGCTAGAGATCGGGAAAGCACAGATACGCAGTATTTT.

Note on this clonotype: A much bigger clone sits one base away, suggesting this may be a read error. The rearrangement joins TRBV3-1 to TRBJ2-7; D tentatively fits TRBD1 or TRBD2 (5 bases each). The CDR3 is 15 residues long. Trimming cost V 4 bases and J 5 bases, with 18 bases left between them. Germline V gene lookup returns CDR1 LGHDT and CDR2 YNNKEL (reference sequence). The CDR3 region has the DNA TGTGCCAGCAGCCTCCTACAGCGGATAGGGGACGAGCAGTACTTC. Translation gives CASSLLQRIGDEQYF.

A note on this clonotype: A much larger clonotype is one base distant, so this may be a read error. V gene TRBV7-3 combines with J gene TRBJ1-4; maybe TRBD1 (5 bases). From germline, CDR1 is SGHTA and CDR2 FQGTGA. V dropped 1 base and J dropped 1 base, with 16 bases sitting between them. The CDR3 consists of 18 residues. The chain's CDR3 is CASSLIWAKGLTNEKLFF. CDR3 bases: TGTGCCAGCAGCTTAATATGGGCCAAGGGGTTAACTAATGAAAAACTGTTTTTT.

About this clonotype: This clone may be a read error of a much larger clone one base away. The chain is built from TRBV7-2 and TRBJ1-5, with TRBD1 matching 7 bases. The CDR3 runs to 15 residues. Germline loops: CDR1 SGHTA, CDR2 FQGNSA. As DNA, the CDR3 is TGTGCCGGCAGCCGGAATCAGGGGGACAATCAGCCCCAGCATTTT. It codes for CAGSRNQGDNQPQHF.

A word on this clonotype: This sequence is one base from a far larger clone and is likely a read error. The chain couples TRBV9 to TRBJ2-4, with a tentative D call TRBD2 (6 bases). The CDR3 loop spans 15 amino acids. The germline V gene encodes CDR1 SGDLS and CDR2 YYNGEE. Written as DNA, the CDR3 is TGTGCCAGCAGCCTGGCGGCGGGGTGGTCCTACGAGCAGTGCTTC. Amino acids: CASSLAAGWSYEQCF. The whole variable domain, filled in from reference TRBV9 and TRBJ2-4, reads DSGVTQTPKHLITATGQRVTLRCSPRSGDLSVYWYQQSLDQGLQFLIQYYNGEERAKGNILERFSAQQFPDLHSELNLSSLELGDSALYFCASSLAAGWSYEQCFGAGTRLSVL.

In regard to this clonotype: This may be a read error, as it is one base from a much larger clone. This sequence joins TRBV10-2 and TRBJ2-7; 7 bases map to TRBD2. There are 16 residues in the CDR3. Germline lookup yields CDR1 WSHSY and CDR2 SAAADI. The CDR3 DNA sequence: TGCGCCAACAGTGAAAGTGGGGCGGGAGTTTTATACGAGCAGTACTTC. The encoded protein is CANSESGAGVLYEQYF.

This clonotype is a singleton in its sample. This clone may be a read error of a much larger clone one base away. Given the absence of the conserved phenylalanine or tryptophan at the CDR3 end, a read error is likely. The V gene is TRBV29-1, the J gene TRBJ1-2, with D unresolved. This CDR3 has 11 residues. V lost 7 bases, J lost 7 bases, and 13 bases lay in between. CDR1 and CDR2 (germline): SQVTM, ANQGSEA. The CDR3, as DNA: TGCAGCGCTAAGCTCGAGGTTGGCTACACCCTC. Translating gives CSAKLEVGYTL.

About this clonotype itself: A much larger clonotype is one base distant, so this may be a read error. The CDR3 here is CASSTGLPLWGTQYF. DNA for the CDR3: TGTGCCAGCAGCACCGGACTTCCCCTCTGGGGTACGCAGTATTTT. The gene calls are TRBV9 and TRBJ2-3; a possible D gene is TRBD2 (5 bases). The V gene lost 4 bases and the J gene lost 8 bases, with 20 bases spanning the gap. CDR3 length: 15 amino acids. Per the germline V gene, CDR1 is SGDLS and CDR2 is YYNGEE.